One TCR beta chain is described in this entry. The data stem from a study of blood T cell repertoires in COVID-19. Overall study: The United States, Italy and Spain provided the acute and convalescent COVID-19 samples.

Data came from immunoSEQ multiplex PCR; TCRdb stores just in-frame clones and leaves some out. The table lists 250,000 or so clones, over 80% of them singletons. Germline CDR1 and CDR2: SNHLY and FYNNEI. Trimming took 6 bases from V and 8 from J; bases not matched to a gene: 4. This CDR3 has 13 residues. The material sequenced was peripheral blood. This sequence joins TRBV2 and TRBJ1-2; 12 nucleotides match TRBD1. The sequence came from a man between 25 and 39 years old who had recovered from COVID-19. This CDR3 is CASSRDRGPGYTF. Written as DNA, the CDR3 is TGTGCCAGCAGCCGGGACAGGGGGCCCGGCTACACCTTC.